This TCR beta chain comes out of a study of T-cell memory formation after mild COVID-19. Study-wide context: Clusters of TCRs were largely donor specific.

Libraries for TCRalpha and TCRbeta carried sample barcodes and unique molecular identifiers via 5'RACE. TCRdb re-called the 5' RACE reads with MiXCR, one entry per CDR3 protein. Of 550,000 to 700,000 distinct CDR3 sequences listed, 17% are singletons. Specimen: PBMCs or a T cell subset sorted from them (not recorded which). The receptor was isolated from an adult woman who had mild COVID-19 (a few samples of this study predate the infection). Cell type and time point are not known.

The CDR3 reads CASSYADPSDRGYEQYF. CDR3 DNA: TGTGCCAGCAGTTACGCCGACCCCTCGGACAGGGGCTACGAGCAGTACTTC. The J gene is TRBJ2-7, the V gene TRBV6-5; 9 positions match TRBD1. The V segment lost 2 bases and the J segment 3 bases; nucleotides outside the gene matches: 11. The CDR3 loop spans 17 amino acids. Germline V gene data show CDR1 as MNHEY and CDR2 as SVGAGI.